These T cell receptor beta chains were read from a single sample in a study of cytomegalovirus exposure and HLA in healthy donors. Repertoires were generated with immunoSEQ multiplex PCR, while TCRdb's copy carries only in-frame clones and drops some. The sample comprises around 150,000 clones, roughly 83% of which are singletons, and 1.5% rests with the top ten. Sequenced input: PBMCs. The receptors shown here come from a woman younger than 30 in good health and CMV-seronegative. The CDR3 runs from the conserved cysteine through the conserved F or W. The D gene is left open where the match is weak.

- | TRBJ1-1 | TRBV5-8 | CASSLEGVRRTEAFF
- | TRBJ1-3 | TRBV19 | CASSIVPAATGNTIYF
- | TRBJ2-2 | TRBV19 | CASSIKVQGGGTGELFF
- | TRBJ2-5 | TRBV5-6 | CASSLASFPLGETQYF
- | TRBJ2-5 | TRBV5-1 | CASSFPPGETQYF
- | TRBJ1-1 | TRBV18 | CASSPTTKAQELNTEAFF
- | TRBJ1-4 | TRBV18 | CASSVDSVNEKLFF
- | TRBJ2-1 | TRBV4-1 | CASSRGDAGKVSNEQFF
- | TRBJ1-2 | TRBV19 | CASNSLREDNYGYTF
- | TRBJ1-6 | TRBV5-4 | CASSPQGPGSPLHF
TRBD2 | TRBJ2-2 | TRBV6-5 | CASHRGGSNTGELFF
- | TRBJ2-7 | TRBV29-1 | CSVRAGSHEQYF
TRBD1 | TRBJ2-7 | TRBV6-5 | CASSGTGANYEQYF
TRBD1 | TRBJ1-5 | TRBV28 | CASSSGQELYSNQPQHF
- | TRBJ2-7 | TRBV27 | CASSTSGTGLSYEQYF
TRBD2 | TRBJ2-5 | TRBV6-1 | CASRLSGGQETQYF
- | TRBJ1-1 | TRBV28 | CASSLTGLQAFF
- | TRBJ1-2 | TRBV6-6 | CASSPGPGKGGYTF
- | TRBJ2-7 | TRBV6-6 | CASSYILFNGLGEQYF